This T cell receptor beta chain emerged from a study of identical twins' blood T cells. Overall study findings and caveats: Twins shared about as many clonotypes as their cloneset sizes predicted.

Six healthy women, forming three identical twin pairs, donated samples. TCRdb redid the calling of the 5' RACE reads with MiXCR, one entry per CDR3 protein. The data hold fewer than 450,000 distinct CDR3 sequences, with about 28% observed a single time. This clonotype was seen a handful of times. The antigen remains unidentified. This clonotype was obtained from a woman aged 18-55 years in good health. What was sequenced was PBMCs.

The CDR3 spells CASSPLEDTQYF. The DNA for the CDR3 is TGTGCCAGCAGCCCTCTTGAGGATACGCAGTATTTT. The V call is TRBV7-9, the J call TRBJ2-3; D not resolved. The CDR3 totals 12 residues. CDR1 is SEHNR and CDR2 is FQNEAQ in the germline V gene (reference sequence). V dropped 5 bases and J dropped 6 bases, with 9 bases sitting between them.